The 20 T cell receptor beta chains in this list originate from one sample, sequenced in a study of T cells in Graves' hyperthyroidism and ophthalmopathy. What was amplified from RNA transcripts were TCR beta CDR3 regions. Initially, a first-round RT-PCR of the TCR CDR3 employed the HTBI primer set. A single record per CDR3 protein comes from TCRdb applying MiXCR to the multiplex PCR reads. The table shows approximately 400,000 distinct CDR3 sequences, with roughly 19% occurring only once. What was sequenced was blood. All receptors come from a woman under 30 with Graves' hyperthyroidism.

The sample holds many counts of this clonotype. The J gene is TRBJ1-2, the V gene TRBV24-1; 7 positions match TRBD1. CDR1 is KGHDR, CDR2 SFDVKD, per germline. V lost 1 base to trimming and J lost 3 bases; unmatched junction nucleotides: 13. The CDR3 has 18 residues. DNA for the CDR3: TGTGCCACCAGTGATTTCCAGGGGGACACCGGATCTTACTATGGCTACACCTTC. It translates to CATSDFQGDTGSYYGYTF.

This clonotype was counted at least ten times. The rearrangement links TRBV24-1 to TRBJ2-2; TRBD1 or TRBD2 may be the D gene (5 bases each). V shed 5 bases and J shed 5 bases, with 8 bases lying between them. The CDR3 consists of 13 residues. The germline V gene has CDR1 KGHDR and CDR2 SFDVKD. The CDR3 nucleotides are TGTGCCACCAGTGCTTGGGGGACCGGGGAGCTGTTTTTT. Translation: CATSAWGTGELFF.

This clonotype has just a few counts. The chain employs TRBV7-2 and TRBJ2-7, with 8 bases fitting TRBD2. V gave up 5 bases and J gave up 2 bases; unmatched junction bases: 5. The germline gives CDR1 SGHTA, CDR2 FQGNSA. The CDR3 runs 14 residues. CDR3 bases: TGTGCCAGCAGCGCGGGACTAGTGACCTACGAGCAGTACTTC. This gives the protein CASSAGLVTYEQYF. The full variable domain, completed using reference TRBV7-2 and TRBJ2-7, is GAGVSQSPSNKVTEKGKDVELRCDPISGHTALYWYRQSLGQGLEFLIYFQGNSAPDKSGLPSDRFSAERTGGSVSTLTIQRTQQEDSAVYLCASSAGLVTYEQYFGPGTRLTVT.

This clonotype was found many times. At one end the junction does not follow the germline gene, possibly because of a read error. This chain links TRBV5-1 with TRBJ1-1; D possibly corresponds to TRBD1 (6 bases). Germline lookup yields CDR1 SGHRS and CDR2 YFSETQ. The CDR3 loop spans 16 amino acids. CDR3 in amino acids: CASSFEDSFDRKGLAF. CDR3 nucleotide sequence: TGCGCCAGCAGCTTCGAGGACAGTTTCGACAGGAAAGGGCTCGCCTTT. Complete variable domain (other parts from reference TRBV5-1 and TRBJ1-1): KAGVTQTPRYLIKTRGQQVTLSCSPISGHRSVSWYQQTPGQGLQFLFEYFSETQRNKGNFPGRFSGRQFSNSRSEMNVSTLELGDSALYLCASSFEDSFDRKGLAFGQGTRLTVV.

Ten or more counts support this clonotype. V usage is TRBV7-2 and J usage is TRBJ2-5, with 7 bases fitting TRBD2. This CDR3 region has 13 residues. Germline lookup yields CDR1 SGHTA and CDR2 FQGNSA. The ends lost 5 bases at V and 1 base at J; junction bases unmatched: 1. CDR3 region: CASSRGGQETQYF. The CDR3 DNA sequence: TGTGCCAGCAGCCGCGGGGGCCAAGAGACCCAGTACTTC.

This chain connects TRBV12-3 or TRBV12-4 to TRBJ1-1, with 8 bases matching TRBD1. V was clipped by 5 bases and J by 0 bases; unmatched bases: 11. The length of the CDR3 is 17 residues. In DNA form, the CDR3 reads TGTGCCAGCAGTACTCCTTCCTCGGGACAGGTGAACACTGAAGCTTTCTTT. Protein product: CASSTPSSGQVNTEAFF.

This clonotype was seen repeatedly, ten times or more. J is TRBJ2-5 and V is TRBV3-1; maybe TRBD2 (6 bases). CDR1 and CDR2 (germline): LGHDT, YNNKEL (reference sequence). Trimming took 4 bases from V and 2 from J, leaving 8 bases between them. CDR3 length equals 13 residues. CDR3 sequence: CASSREAQETQYF. CDR3 bases: TGTGCCAGCAGCCGGGAGGCTCAAGAGACCCAGTACTTC.

A few counts support this clonotype. The chain carries TRBV5-6 and TRBJ1-6, with a possible D match to TRBD1 (6 bases). Trimming took 6 bases from V and 7 from J, leaving 17 bases between them. The germline V gene encodes CDR1 SGHDT and CDR2 YYEEEE. The CDR3 covers 15 residues. The CDR3 is CASTQLGHLNSPLHF. In nucleotides, the CDR3 is TGTGCCAGCACCCAGCTGGGACACCTAAATTCACCCCTCCACTTT.

This clonotype was seen ten or more times. The chain is built from TRBV2 and TRBJ2-7, with D tentatively TRBD1 (5 bases). The CDR3 covers 13 residues. Germline CDR1 and CDR2: SNHLY and FYNNEI. CDR3 DNA: TGTGCAAGCCAGGGAATCAGCTCAACCGAGCAGTACTTC. Translated: CASQGISSTEQYF. The complete variable domain, with remaining parts taken from reference TRBV2 and TRBJ2-7, reads EPEVTQTPSHQVTQMGQEVILRCVPISNHLYFYWYRQILGQKVEFLVSFYNNEISEKSEIFDDQFSVERPDGSNFTLKIRSTKLEDSAMYFCASQGISSTEQYFGPGTRLTVT.

The V and J genes are TRBV28 and TRBJ1-1, with 7 bases lining up with TRBD1. Germline assignment: CDR1 MDHEN and CDR2 SYDVKM. This CDR3 contains 13 residues. V dropped 10 bases and J dropped 0; count of bases not matched to a gene: 5. CDR3 nucleotides: TGTGCCACCTTACAGGGGATGAACACTGAAGCTTTCTTT. Amino acid sequence: CATLQGMNTEAFF.

This clonotype was picked up many times. The chain combines TRBV7-2 with TRBJ1-2; D perhaps matches TRBD1 (6 bases). CDR1 is SGHTA and CDR2 is FQGNSA in the germline V gene. The CDR3 totals 15 residues. V dropped 5 bases and J dropped 7 bases, with 20 bases sitting between them. The CDR3 loop reads CASSRQASRGGGYTF. CDR3 sequence (DNA): TGTGCCAGCAGCCGACAGGCGTCGAGGGGTGGTGGCTACACCTTC.

This clonotype was seen ten or more times. The chain employs TRBV4-1 and TRBJ2-5, with a weak D call TRBD1 (6 bases). The V gene lost 7 bases and the J gene lost 4 bases, with 19 bases spanning the gap. The CDR3 is 15 amino acids. CDR1 is MGHRA and CDR2 is YSYEKL in the germline V gene. The DNA for the CDR3 is TGCGCCAGCACTCCCTACTCGGACAGAAGAGAGACCCAGTACTTC. It specifies CASTPYSDRRETQYF.

This clonotype was seen at least ten times. In DNA, the CDR3 is TGTGCCAGCAGGCCCGGACAGGTCGGAACTGAAGCTTTCTTT. Translation gives CASRPGQVGTEAFF. The rearrangement joins TRBV2 to TRBJ1-1; 7 nucleotides match TRBD1. The length of the CDR3 is 14 residues. Germline V gene data show CDR1 as SNHLY and CDR2 as FYNNEI. With 6 bases clipped from V and 5 bases from J, the junction kept 9 bases outside the gene matches.

At least ten counts were recorded for this clonotype. This rearrangement joins TRBV2 to TRBJ2-5; 7 bases line up with TRBD1. The CDR3 totals 14 residues. Germline-derived CDR1 and CDR2 are SNHLY and FYNNEI. V lost 7 bases and J lost 7; bases outside the gene matches: 12. CDR3 loop: CASIGTAAHATQYF. The CDR3 coding sequence is TGTGCCAGCATAGGGACAGCGGCGCATGCGACCCAGTACTTC.

In its sample, this clonotype was seen a few times. J is TRBJ1-6 and V is TRBV19; D is undetermined. Germline V gene sequence: CDR1 LNHDA, CDR2 SQIVND (reference sequence). V was trimmed by 3 bases and J by 7 bases, leaving 4 bases between them. The CDR3 is 12 amino acids. CDR3 protein: CASSIRNSPLHF. Here the CDR3 DNA reads TGTGCCAGTAGTATCCGGAATTCACCCCTCCACTTT. Combining the CDR3 with reference TRBV19 and TRBJ1-6 gives the whole variable domain DGGITQSPKYLFRKEGQNVTLSCEQNLNHDAMYWYRQDPGQGLRLIYYSQIVNDFQKGDIAEGYSVSREKKESFPLTVTSAQKNPTAFYLCASSIRNSPLHFGNGTRLTVT.

The gene calls are TRBV29-1 and TRBJ2-4; 7 bases agree with TRBD2. The CDR3 contains 14 residues. Per germline, CDR1 SQVTM and CDR2 ANQGSEA. V was clipped by 6 bases and J by 7 bases; unmatched bases: 12. CDR3 amino acids: CSVGGSQELNIQYF. CDR3 bases: TGCAGCGTGGGAGGGAGTCAGGAGCTCAACATTCAGTACTTC.

This clonotype was detected many times. This sequence joins TRBV27 and TRBJ1-1; D possibly corresponds to TRBD1 (5 bases). The V gene's germline CDR1 is MNHEY and CDR2 SMNVEV (reference sequence). The CDR3 runs to 16 residues. V was clipped by 6 bases and J by 6 bases, with 23 bases between them. The CDR3 region is CASSRRVTDWSAEAFF. In DNA form, the CDR3 reads TGTGCCAGCAGCCGCCGGGTGACAGATTGGTCCGCTGAAGCTTTCTTT.

This clonotype was detected many times. In DNA form, the CDR3 reads TGTGCCAGCAGCCCTCTAGACGGGACCCCGAACACTGAAGCTTTCTTT. It specifies CASSPLDGTPNTEAFF. V and J are TRBV7-2 and TRBJ1-1; possible D gene TRBD1, 5 bases. Germline-derived CDR1 and CDR2 are SGHTA and FQGNSA. Trimming cost V 5 bases and J 1 base, with 17 bases left between them. The length of the CDR3 is 16 residues.

This clonotype was counted only a few times. The V and J genes are TRBV20-1 and TRBJ1-1, with D unclear. The CDR3 has 9 residues. Germline V gives CDR1 DFQATT, CDR2 SNEGSKA (reference sequence). CDR3 DNA sequence: TGCAGCGATTACACTGAAGCTTTCTTT. Protein sequence: CSDYTEAFF.

At least ten counts were recorded for this clonotype. The chain recombines TRBV10-3 with TRBJ2-7; D not resolved. The germline V gene encodes CDR1 ENHRY and CDR2 SYGVKD. V shed 0 bases and J shed 2 bases, with 8 bases lying between them. This CDR3 has 14 amino acids. The CDR3 is CAISESFRAYEQYF. The CDR3 bases are TGTGCCATCAGTGAGTCGTTTAGGGCCTACGAGCAGTACTTC.